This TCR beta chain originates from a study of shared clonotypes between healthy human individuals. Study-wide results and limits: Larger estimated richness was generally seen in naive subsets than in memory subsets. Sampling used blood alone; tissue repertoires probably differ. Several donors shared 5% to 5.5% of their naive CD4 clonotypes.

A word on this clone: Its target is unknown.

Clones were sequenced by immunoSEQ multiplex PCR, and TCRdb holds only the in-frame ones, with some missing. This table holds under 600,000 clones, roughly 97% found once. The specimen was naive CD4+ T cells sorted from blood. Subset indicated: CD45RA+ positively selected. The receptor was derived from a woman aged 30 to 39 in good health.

CDR3 DNA sequence: TGTGCCAGCAGATCTACAGGGGCGGCTAATGAAAAACTGTTTTTT. It translates to CASRSTGAANEKLFF. This chain joins TRBV6-5 and TRBJ1-4, with 7 nucleotides matching TRBD1. The CDR3 length is 15 residues. J was trimmed by 3 bases and V by 6 bases; bases with no gene match: 7. CDR1 MNHEY and CDR2 SVGAGI come from the germline V gene.